A selection of T cell receptor beta chains follows, all from one sample in a study of shared clonotypes between healthy human individuals. Assay used: immunoSEQ multiplex PCR; TCRdb lists only in-frame clones, some missing. This sample has millions of clones, with just over 90% found just once. Sequenced: naive CD4+ T cells sorted from blood. These receptors were obtained from a man aged 18 to 29 in good health. Each CDR3 is given with its conserved first and last residue. The D gene is left open where the match is weak. Clone size is shown for a subset of rows, as once, few, many or a class of expanded clone.

J	V	D	size	length	CDR3	DNA
TRBJ2-7	TRBV10-3	NA	NA	14	CAIRMGGTFYEQYF	TGTGCCATCAGGATGGGCGGAACCTTCTACGAGCAGTACTTC
TRBJ1-5	TRBV23-1	NA	NA	16	CASSTSFEGVNQPQHF	TGCGCCAGCAGCACCTCCTTCGAGGGAGTCAATCAGCCCCAGCATTTT
TRBJ2-1	TRBV27	NA	NA	15	CASSPRQGVYNEQFF	TGTGCCAGCAGTCCCAGACAAGGGGTCTACAATGAGCAGTTCTTC
TRBJ1-1	TRBV5-1	NA	NA	15	CASSSRTNTDTEAFF	TGCGCCAGCAGCTCCAGGACCAATACGGACACTGAAGCTTTCTTT
TRBJ2-3	TRBV28	TRBD1	NA	17	CASSTARYRGLRDTQYF	TGTGCCAGCAGTACGGCCCGCTACAGGGGGCTGCGAGATACGCAGTATTTT
TRBJ2-1	TRBV7-9	NA	NA	14	CASSFRTLYNEQFF	TGTGCCAGCAGCTTTCGGACACTATACAATGAGCAGTTCTTC
TRBJ2-7	TRBV6-5	TRBD1	NA	13	CASRGQGTYEQYF	TGTGCCAGCAGGGGACAGGGGACCTACGAGCAGTACTTC
TRBJ2-3	TRBV29-1	TRBD2	NA	15	CSVEGAGGTTDTQYF	TGCAGCGTTGAAGGTGCGGGGGGAACCACAGATACGCAGTATTTT
TRBJ2-1	TRBV5-1	TRBD2	NA	17	CASTAYETSGRRDEQFF	TGCGCCAGCACCGCCTACGAGACTAGCGGGAGAAGGGATGAGCAGTTCTTC
TRBJ1-6	TRBV10-3	TRBD1	NA	14	CAISPGQDNSPLHF	TGTGCCATCAGCCCGGGACAGGATAATTCACCCCTCCACTTT
TRBJ1-1	TRBV5-6	NA	NA	11	CASSLSTEAFF	TGTGCCAGCAGCTTGTCTACTGAAGCTTTCTTT
TRBJ1-6	TRBV18	NA	once	17	CASSPGAAGSYNSPLHF	TGTGCCAGCTCACCGGGCGCAGCCGGCTCCTATAATTCACCCCTCCACTTT
TRBJ2-7	TRBV6-1	NA	once	15	CASSPATGSSYEQYF	TGTGCCAGCAGCCCCGCAACAGGGAGCTCCTACGAGCAGTACTTC
TRBJ1-6	TRBV2	TRBD1	NA	15	CASSAQGGNNSPLHF	TGTGCCAGCAGTGCCCAGGGGGGAAACAATTCACCCCTCCACTTT
TRBJ2-1	TRBV2	TRBD2	NA	17	CASSEAGLAGGLDEQFF	TGTGCCAGCAGTGAAGCGGGACTAGCGGGGGGGCTGGATGAGCAGTTCTTC
TRBJ2-7	TRBV7-9	TRBD2	NA	14	CASSPPIREGRQYF	TGTGCCAGCTCACCGCCGATTAGGGAGGGCAGGCAGTACTTC
TRBJ2-2	TRBV11-3	NA	NA	17	CASSLDFYTGNTGELFF	TGTGCCAGCAGCTTAGATTTTTACACAGGGAACACCGGGGAGCTGTTTTTT
TRBJ2-1	TRBV5-1	NA	NA	16	CASSLVPSGTYNEQFF	TGCGCCAGCAGCTTGGTTCCATCTGGCACCTACAATGAGCAGTTCTTC
TRBJ2-7	TRBV4-1	NA	NA	13	CASSQDQGYEQYF	TGCGCCAGCAGCCAAGATCAGGGTTACGAGCAGTACTTC
TRBJ1-1	TRBV9	NA	NA	13	CASSPGPATEAFF	TGTGCCAGCAGCCCGGGGCCGGCCACTGAAGCTTTCTTT
TRBJ1-2	TRBV19	NA	NA	13	CASTFHEGGGYTF	TGTGCCAGTACCTTCCATGAGGGGGGTGGCTACACCTTC
TRBJ2-1	TRBV7-2	NA	once	15	CASSPEGRGYNEQFF	TGTGCCAGCAGCCCCGAGGGCCGAGGGTACAATGAGCAGTTCTTC
TRBJ1-2	TRBV5-1	NA	NA	15	CASSLGGLGVYGYTF	TGCGCCAGCAGCTTGGGAGGTCTGGGGGTCTATGGCTACACCTTC
TRBJ1-6	TRBV7-8	NA	once	14	CASSLLGNESPLHF	TGTGCCAGCAGCTTACTGGGGAATGAATCACCCCTCCACTTT
TRBJ1-4	TRBV28	NA	NA	15	CASITSEAGDEKLFF	TGTGCCAGCATCACCAGCGAGGCGGGAGACGAAAAACTGTTTTTT
TRBJ2-2	TRBV11-3	TRBD1	NA	15	CASSSQGAVTGELFF	TGTGCCAGCAGCTCACAGGGGGCAGTCACCGGGGAGCTGTTTTTT
TRBJ1-1	TRBV5-1	NA	NA	16	CASRPPWGRGGTEAFF	TGCGCCAGCAGACCCCCGTGGGGCCGGGGGGGCACTGAAGCTTTCTTT
TRBJ1-1	TRBV19	TRBD1	NA	15	CASSMGDRDNTEAFF	TGTGCCAGTAGTATGGGTGACAGGGATAACACTGAAGCTTTCTTT
TRBJ1-5	TRBV5-8	NA	NA	15	CASSLDGGGTQPQHF	TGTGCCAGCAGCTTGGATGGAGGGGGGACTCAGCCCCAGCATTTT